This T cell receptor beta chain was observed in a study of technical replicates of blood from several donors (dated by TCRdb to 2016 to 2017). The CDR3 sequence holds 15 residues, the cysteine and phenylalanine included. Only the CDR3 part of the read is kept: 45 bases, read in frame from the first base. The V and J ends are trimmed by 1 base and 2 bases, leaving 11 bases between them. From a lookup of the germline V gene, CDR1 and CDR2 are KGHSH and LQKENI. The library was generated by the immunoSEQ multiplex PCR assay. TCRdb obtained this table from immuneACCESS and retained in-frame rearrangements with V and J assigned. These tables miss some clones; where compared with another copy, unresolved V genes account for less than half of the shortfall, and the remainder is unexplained. The sample table records tens of thousands of clones; approximately 90% of these occur just once. The ten biggest clones cover 4.5% to 5% of the sample.

Remarks on this clone: Its binding antigen is unknown. No per-base quality is available; no much larger clone lies one base away.

The specimen sequenced was PBMCs. The chain couples TRBV18 to TRBJ1-2; D gene: possibly TRBD1, on 6 matching bases. The receptor was isolated from a human donor in good health. Some clones in this sample may be carry-over from other donors' samples. CDR3 reads: CASSPRGQGNYGYTF. The sequenced DNA is TGTGCCAGCTCACCACGAGGTCAGGGGAACTATGGCTACACCTTC.